A single sample is the source of the 21 T cell receptor beta chains below, sequenced in a study of T cells in Graves' hyperthyroidism and ophthalmopathy. RNA transcripts provided the source from which TCR beta CDR3 regions were amplified. Using the HTBI primer set, a first-round RT-PCR was run on the TCR CDR3. TCRdb analysed the multiplex PCR reads with MiXCR anew, one entry per CDR3 protein. Among approximately 380,000 distinct CDR3 sequences listed, approximately 20% were seen once. Source material: blood. The receptors derive from a woman between 18 and 30 years old with Graves' hyperthyroidism.

In this sample, this clonotype turned up many times. The chain combines TRBV3-1 with TRBJ2-5; D may be TRBD2 (7 bases). The CDR3 contains 12 residues. Germline V gene data show CDR1 as LGHDT and CDR2 as YNNKEL (reference sequence). Trimming took off 10 bases at V and 1 base at J, with 10 bases between the two ends. CDR3 region: CATGGLQETQYF. Here the CDR3 DNA reads TGTGCCACCGGGGGGCTCCAAGAGACCCAGTACTTC.

This chain links TRBV6-1 with TRBJ1-2, with 7 bases fitting TRBD1. The CDR3 runs to 13 residues. Per the germline V gene, CDR1 is MNHNS and CDR2 is SASEGT. The ends lost 6 bases at V and 7 bases at J; junction bases unmatched: 8. CDR3 sequence (DNA): TGTGCCAGCAGCACACAGGGGCAAGGTGGCTACACCTTC. It encodes CASSTQGQGGYTF.

This clonotype was counted ten times or more. The chain couples TRBV3-1 to TRBJ1-2, with D unresolved. There are 12 residues in the CDR3. Trimming left V 1 base short and J 8 bases short, with 8 bases between. The germline gives CDR1 LGHDT, CDR2 YNNKEL (reference sequence). CDR3 nucleotides: TGTGCCAGCAGCCAAGGTTGGGGAGGCTACACCTTC. Encoded protein: CASSQGWGGYTF.

The genes are TRBV6-5 and TRBJ2-7; 10 nucleotides align to TRBD2. With 3 bases clipped from V and 0 bases from J, the junction kept 5 bases outside the gene matches. CDR3 length: 16 residues. Germline V gene data show CDR1 as MNHEY and CDR2 as SVGAGI. For the CDR3, the DNA is TGTGCCAGCAGTTATGATCCTAGCGGGAGCTCCTACGAGCAGTACTTC. Its translation is CASSYDPSGSSYEQYF.

This clonotype appeared many times. The chain recombines TRBV12-3 or TRBV12-4 with TRBJ1-5; TRBD1 aligns across 10 bases. The CDR3 spans 17 residues. The J segment lost 6 bases and the V segment lost 5 bases, leaving 13 bases of the junction unmatched. DNA of the CDR3: TGTGCCAGCAGTCCCGTCCCCTCCGGGACAGGGGTTCAGCCCCAGCATTTT. This sequence encodes CASSPVPSGTGVQPQHF.

This clonotype was observed many times. The CDR3, as DNA: TGTGCCACCAGGGGATACGTTAACTATGGCTACACCTTC. It is translated as CATRGYVNYGYTF. V and J are TRBV24-1 and TRBJ1-2; D call uncertain. The ends were cut back, 7 bases at V and 1 base at J, with 9 bases in the middle. The CDR3 sequence is 13 residues long. Germline loops: CDR1 KGHDR, CDR2 SFDVKD.

This clonotype showed up many times. V gene TRBV9 combines with J gene TRBJ1-3; D might be TRBD1 (5 bases). From germline, CDR1 is SGDLS and CDR2 YYNGEE. This CDR3 is built from 15 residues. The V end lost 2 bases, the J end lost 4 bases, and 13 bases lay between the germline ends. The CDR3 coding sequence is TGTGCCAGCAGCGTCTCAGAGGGGCTCGGAAACACCATATATTTT. The encoded protein is CASSVSEGLGNTIYF.

In its sample, this clonotype was seen many times. The CDR3 protein is CASSFGGGGYEQYF. The CDR3 DNA sequence: TGTGCCAGCAGCTTTGGTGGAGGGGGCTACGAGCAGTACTTC. The rearrangement uses TRBV7-6 and TRBJ2-7, with D perhaps TRBD1 or TRBD2 (6 bases each). Germline loops: CDR1 SGHVS, CDR2 FNYEAQ. Between the trimmed V and J ends, which lost 3 bases and 3 bases, there was a span of 12 bases. The CDR3 runs to 14 residues.

This clonotype appeared many times. The chain employs TRBV6-5 and TRBJ2-7; D remains unclear. CDR3 length: 12 residues. CDR1 is MNHEY and CDR2 is SVGAGI in the germline V gene. V was cut by 3 bases and J by 4 bases, with 7 bases left in between. The CDR3 region is CASSYEVYEQYF. Here the CDR3 DNA reads TGTGCCAGCAGTTATGAGGTTTACGAGCAGTACTTC.

The sample holds many counts of this clonotype. V gene TRBV5-1 combines with J gene TRBJ1-2; TRBD1 might be the D (5 bases). Trimming removed 1 base from V and 7 bases from J, with 14 bases in between. There are 14 residues in the CDR3. CDR1 SGHRS and CDR2 YFSETQ come from the germline V gene. CDR3 DNA sequence: TGCGCCAGCAGCTTGTCGGCAGGGACTGGTGGCTACACCTTC. Translation: CASSLSAGTGGYTF.

This clonotype was recorded once. The chain has TRBV12-3 or TRBV12-4 and TRBJ2-5, with 15 bases identical to TRBD2. This CDR3 spans 19 amino acids. J lost 7 bases, V lost 1 base, and 13 bases had no gene match. As DNA, the CDR3 is TGTGCCAGCAGTTTAGAAAGGGGACTAGCGGGGGGAGCCTCCTCGACCCAGTACTTC. Protein: CASSLERGLAGGASSTQYF.

The rearrangement links TRBV7-3 to TRBJ2-2, with D uncertain. The CDR3 spans 16 residues. Trimming stripped 1 base from V and 5 bases from J, with 14 bases between. CDR1 and CDR2 (germline): SGHTA, FQGTGA. CDR3 loop: CASSLRSDFPTGELFF. The CDR3, as DNA: TGTGCCAGCAGCTTAAGAAGTGACTTTCCTACCGGGGAGCTGTTTTTT. Full variable domain (missing parts from reference TRBV7-3 and TRBJ2-2): GAGVSQTPSNKVTEKGKYVELRCDPISGHTALYWYRQSLGQGPEFLIYFQGTGAADDSGLPNDRFFAVRPEGSVSTLKIQRTERGDSAVYLCASSLRSDFPTGELFFGEGSRLTVL.

This clonotype was picked up many times. The chain employs TRBV20-1 and TRBJ2-7; 8 bases match TRBD1. The CDR3 consists of 16 residues. The junction had 12 bases not matched to a gene; V was cut back by 0 bases and J by 5 bases. CDR1 and CDR2 (germline): DFQATT, SNEGSKA (reference sequence). CDR3 DNA sequence: TGCAGTGCTAGAGACCCGGTGGGCAGGGGGCTCAACGAGCAGTACTTC. Its translation: CSARDPVGRGLNEQYF.

This clonotype has at least ten counts. The chain joins TRBV12-3 or TRBV12-4 to TRBJ2-2, with D possibly matching TRBD2 (6 bases). The CDR3 is 14 residues long. V lost 11 bases to trimming and J lost 0 bases, with 13 bases between them. CDR3 region: CAGTRDANTGELFF. The CDR3 nucleotides read TGTGCCGGAACGCGGGACGCGAACACCGGGGAGCTGTTTTTT.

This clonotype occurred many times. The rearrangement uses TRBV6-4 and TRBJ2-7; D not resolved. Germline-derived CDR1 and CDR2 are MRHNA and SNTAGT. V lost 5 bases and J lost 4, with 12 bases in between. The CDR3 is made up of 13 amino acids. The CDR3 coding sequence is TGTGCCAGCAGTCCATCTCTGTTATACGAGCAGTACTTC. Encoded protein: CASSPSLLYEQYF.

This clonotype turned up a few times. The genes are TRBV20-1 and TRBJ2-7; TRBD2 is a possible D gene (6 bases). Germline V CDR1 and CDR2: DFQATT, SNEGSKA (reference sequence). The CDR3 extends over 14 amino acids. Trimming took 6 bases from V and 1 from J, leaving 16 bases between them. The chain's CDR3 is CSALGQGGSYEQYF. Here the CDR3 DNA reads TGCAGTGCCCTGGGGCAGGGAGGATCCTACGAGCAGTACTTC.

In regard to this clonotype: This sequence may be a read error, since a much larger clone differs from it by one base. The CDR3 ends on some other residue instead of the conserved phenylalanine or tryptophan, so this is likely a read error. The DNA is omitted, as the CDR3 cannot be located on it reliably, and the CDR3 follows TCRdb's listing. This chain connects TRBV2 to TRBJ1-1; the tabulated D call, TRBD1, remains unverified against the DNA. Germline lookup yields CDR1 SNHLY and CDR2 FYNNEI. Ends included, the CDR3 has 12 residues. CDR3 region: CASSSGTPRTFY.

This clonotype was recorded many times. The chain uses TRBV20-1 and TRBJ1-1; D remains unclear. Trimming took 8 bases from V and 1 from J, leaving 8 bases between them. CDR1 DFQATT and CDR2 SNEGSKA come from the germline V gene (reference sequence). The CDR3 loop spans 11 amino acids. The CDR3, as DNA: TGCAGTTGGAGGGAGAACACTGAAGCTTTCTTT. Amino acids: CSWRENTEAFF.

This clonotype was counted only a few times. V and J are TRBV4-1 and TRBJ2-5; 9 bases align to TRBD2. J was trimmed by 6 bases and V by 0 bases; bases with no gene match: 5. Per germline, CDR1 MGHRA and CDR2 YSYEKL. The CDR3 is made up of 15 amino acids. The CDR3 region is CASSQDLAGRKTQYF. The CDR3 coding sequence is TGCGCCAGCAGCCAAGATCTAGCGGGGAGAAAGACCCAGTACTTC.

This chain joins TRBV5-1 and TRBJ1-2; tentative D call: TRBD1 (5 bases). V shed 2 bases and J shed 11 bases, with 10 bases lying between them. Per germline, CDR1 SGHRS and CDR2 YFSETQ. The CDR3 is made up of 11 amino acids. As DNA, the CDR3 is TGCGCCAGCAGCTTCCAGGGTGGTTACACCTTC. The encoded protein is CASSFQGGYTF.

This chain connects TRBV20-1 to TRBJ2-5; D gene unclear. From germline, CDR1 is DFQATT and CDR2 SNEGSKA (reference sequence). This CDR3 spans 17 amino acids. The germline V and J ends were trimmed by 0 bases and 0 bases, with 17 bases remaining between them. The CDR3 coding sequence is TGCAGTGCTAGAGATCTCTCGACTGAAGGGTACCAAGAGACCCAGTACTTC. Protein: CSARDLSTEGYQETQYF.